This T cell receptor beta chain was captured by sequencing in a study of blood T cell repertoires in COVID-19. Germline assignment: CDR1 MDHEN and CDR2 SYDVKM. The CDR3 spans 13 residues. Trimming stripped 1 base from V and 7 bases from J, with 10 bases between. This table comes from immunoSEQ multiplex PCR, and its TCRdb copy is limited to in-frame clones, with some not included. Of some 190,000 clones listed, approximately 86% are singletons. Sequencing was performed on PBMCs or T cells enriched from blood (not recorded which). The receptor was derived from a woman in her 40s in a cohort exposed to, infected with or recovered from COVID-19 (not recorded which). The genes are TRBV28 and TRBJ1-2; possible D gene TRBD1, 5 bases. CDR3 amino acids: CASSLSRTIGYTF. The CDR3 bases are TGTGCCAGCAGTTTATCCCGGACAATTGGCTACACCTTC.